This TCR beta chain was captured in a study of blood T cell repertoires in COVID-19. Deletions cut 1 base from V and 6 bases from J, with 4 bases between. Per the germline V gene, CDR1 is SGHTA and CDR2 is FQGNSA. This CDR3 region has 13 residues. Profiled with immunoSEQ multiplex PCR; TCRdb holds only in-frame clones, not every one. The data contain some 56,000 clones, 65% to 90% of them seen just once; the ten biggest clones take up under 30%. This clonotype originated in a woman of 80 years or more with active or convalescent COVID-19. The rearrangement links TRBV7-2 to TRBJ1-6; D is uncertain. The specimen was peripheral blood. In DNA form, the CDR3 reads TGTGCCAGCAGCTTAGAAGCTAATTCACCCCTCCACTTT. Encoded protein: CASSLEANSPLHF.